These 19 T cell receptor beta chains were sequenced from one sample in a study of vaccination effects on CD4 cells after COVID-19. Once cultured for about 9 days, the cells underwent separation to obtain CD4+ T cells. BNT162b2 vaccine or mRNA-1273 vaccine was given to participants in two doses. Assay: immunoSEQ multiplex PCR; the TCRdb copy retains only in-frame clones and omits some. This table holds tens of thousands of clones, around 74% found once. These receptors have no known antigen. Here the sequenced sample was CD4+ T cells from PBMCs cultured without peptide, taken after COVID-19 vaccination. The source is a human donor who received a COVID-19 vaccine.

The chain carries TRBV5-1 and TRBJ1-2, with 7 bases lining up with TRBD1. After removal of 4 bases from V and 4 bases from J, the junction contained 16 bases not matched to a gene. Germline V gives CDR1 SGHRS, CDR2 YFSETQ. This CDR3 contains 17 residues. CDR3 in amino acids: CASSPPLNQTGPYGYTF. The CDR3 bases are TGCGCCAGCAGCCCACCTCTAAACCAGACAGGGCCCTATGGCTACACCTTC. Full variable domain (rest looked up from reference TRBV5-1 and TRBJ1-2): KAGVTQTPRYLIKTRGQQVTLSCSPISGHRSVSWYQQTPGQGLQFLFEYFSETQRNKGNFPGRFSGRQFSNSRSEMNVSTLELGDSALYLCASSPPLNQTGPYGYTFGSGTRLTVV.

This clone occurred a few times. The chain combines TRBV29-1 with TRBJ2-1; TRBD2 agrees at 8 bases. V lost 5 bases and J lost 7; bases outside the gene matches: 10. The CDR3 has 14 amino acids. The germline V gene has CDR1 SQVTM and CDR2 ANQGSEA. CDR3 loop: CSVYQRELGNEQFF. The CDR3 nucleotides are TGCAGCGTTTATCAGCGGGAGCTGGGGAATGAGCAGTTCTTC.

The CDR3 loop is CASSESQVGQETQYF. CDR3 nucleotides: TGTGCCAGCAGTGAATCGCAGGTGGGACAAGAGACCCAGTACTTC. This chain uses TRBV6-1 with TRBJ2-5; D unresolved. CDR3 length: 15 amino acids. Trimming took off 2 bases at V and 2 bases at J, with 12 bases between the two ends. Germline V lookup: CDR1 MNHNS, CDR2 SASEGT.

The chain combines TRBV19 with TRBJ2-3; D uncertain. V shed 6 bases and J shed 2 bases, with 15 bases lying between them. From germline, CDR1 is LNHDA and CDR2 SQIVND (reference sequence). CDR3 length equals 15 residues. As DNA, the CDR3 is TGTGCCAGTAGAAGGCAGCCGAACAACACAGATACGCAGTATTTT. Translation: CASRRQPNNTDTQYF.

Turning to this clone: The junction and the germline gene differ at one end; a read error may be behind it. This chain uses TRBV11-1 with TRBJ1-1; D not certain. CDR1 is SGHAT, CDR2 FQDESV, per germline (reference sequence). CDR3 size: 16 residues. The CDR3 sequence: CASSQAPGLLNAEAFF. The CDR3, as DNA: TGTGCCAGCAGCCAAGCCCCAGGACTCCTGAACGCTGAAGCTTTCTTT. Supplemented by reference TRBV11-1 and TRBJ1-1, the full variable domain reads EAEVAQSPRYKITEKSQAVAFWCDPISGHATLYWYRQILGQGPELLVQFQDESVVDDSQLPKDRFSAERLKGVDSTLKIQPAELGDSAMYLCASSQAPGLLNAEAFFGQGTRLTVV.

This chain connects TRBV6-5 to TRBJ1-4; D is undetermined. This CDR3 has 15 residues. Germline V gene lookup returns CDR1 MNHEY and CDR2 SVGAGI. Trimming left V 2 bases short and J 2 bases short, with 9 bases between. The DNA of the CDR3 is TGTGCCAGCAGTTACACCCTGGGTACTAATGAAAAACTGTTTTTT. Translation: CASSYTLGTNEKLFF.

The chain carries TRBV5-8 and TRBJ1-2; maybe TRBD1 (5 bases). This CDR3 comprises 12 residues. V lost 3 bases to trimming and J lost 4 bases, with 7 bases between them. Germline-derived CDR1 and CDR2 are SGHTS and YDEGEE. Written as DNA, the CDR3 is TGTGCCAGCAGCTCAGGGAGCTATGGCTACACCTTC. Amino acid sequence: CASSSGSYGYTF.

This chain joins TRBV5-1 and TRBJ2-2, with unresolved D. Trimming stripped 0 bases from V and 3 bases from J, with 3 bases between. CDR1 is SGHRS and CDR2 is YFSETQ in the germline V gene. This CDR3 region has 13 residues. The CDR3 nucleotides read TGCGCCAGCAGCTTGGTTGACACCGGGGAGCTGTTTTTT. Protein sequence: CASSLVDTGELFF. The variable domain in full, completed from reference TRBV5-1 and TRBJ2-2, reads KAGVTQTPRYLIKTRGQQVTLSCSPISGHRSVSWYQQTPGQGLQFLFEYFSETQRNKGNFPGRFSGRQFSNSRSEMNVSTLELGDSALYLCASSLVDTGELFFGEGSRLTVL.

The V and J genes are TRBV7-2 and TRBJ2-2, with a tentative D call TRBD2 (6 bases). V was cut by 4 bases and J by 4 bases, with 13 bases left in between. The CDR3 covers 15 residues. Germline lookup yields CDR1 SGHTA and CDR2 FQGNSA. CDR3 amino acids: CASSSGRGTTGELFF. CDR3 bases: TGTGCCAGCAGCTCGGGTCGGGGGACCACCGGGGAGCTGTTTTTT.

The rearrangement uses TRBV18 and TRBJ2-3; 8 positions match TRBD2. The CDR3 contains 14 residues. Germline CDR1 KGHSH, CDR2 LQKENI. The J segment lost 1 base and the V segment lost 4 bases, leaving 1 base of the junction unmatched. The CDR3 coding sequence is TGTGCCAGCTCACGCGGGGGGCGCACAGATACGCAGTATTTT. Translation gives CASSRGGRTDTQYF.

This clone was recorded a few times. This chain uses TRBV7-2 with TRBJ1-6; D might be TRBD1 (5 bases). This CDR3 spans 13 amino acids. The ends were cut back, 7 bases at V and 6 bases at J, with 10 bases in the middle. Germline CDR1 SGHTA, CDR2 FQGNSA. The CDR3 DNA sequence: TGTGCCAGCACCCTCGGGGGTAATTCACCCCTCCACTTT. Translated, it gives CASTLGGNSPLHF.

There are a few counts of this clone. The chain couples TRBV5-1 to TRBJ1-2; D remains ambiguous. CDR1 is SGHRS and CDR2 is YFSETQ in the germline V gene. The CDR3 sequence is 14 residues long. Trimming took off 0 bases at V and 4 bases at J, with 10 bases between the two ends. CDR3 DNA sequence: TGCGCCAGCAGCTTGGAAGGTCCAGCCTATGGCTACACCTTC. Amino acid sequence: CASSLEGPAYGYTF.

The chain carries TRBV29-1 and TRBJ2-3, with a weak D call TRBD2 (7 bases). Germline loops: CDR1 SQVTM, CDR2 ANQGSEA. Deletions cut 5 bases from V and 8 bases from J, with 20 bases between. The CDR3 spans 14 residues. As DNA, the CDR3 is TGCAGCGTTTCTGCGGGGGCCACCTCAGGTACGCAGTATTTT. It specifies CSVSAGATSGTQYF.

This clone was observed once. The rearrangement uses TRBV3-1 (or the pseudogene TRBV3-2) and TRBJ1-2; the D is unclear. Trimming removed 0 bases from V and 2 bases from J, with 13 bases in between. The CDR3 covers 16 residues. Germline V gene data show CDR1 as LGHDT and CDR2 as YNNKEL (reference sequence). The CDR3 is CASSQEGGGRNYGYTF. In nucleotides, the CDR3 is TGTGCCAGCAGCCAAGAAGGTGGAGGACGAAACTATGGCTACACCTTC.

The chain combines TRBV5-1 with TRBJ2-1, with TRBD2 matching 10 bases. This CDR3 comprises 13 residues. The ends lost 5 bases at V and 9 bases at J; junction bases unmatched: 5. Per germline, CDR1 SGHRS and CDR2 YFSETQ. The CDR3 reads CASSVSGGFEQFF. CDR3 bases: TGCGCCAGCAGTGTTAGCGGGGGGTTTGAGCAGTTCTTC.

The V and J genes are TRBV30 and TRBJ2-1; no clear D gene. This CDR3 comprises 13 residues. V was pared by 0 bases and J by 6 bases, with 9 bases between. The V gene's germline CDR1 is GTSNPN and CDR2 SVGIG (reference sequence). CDR3 nucleotide sequence: TGTGCCTGGAGTGTAATTGGTAGCAATGAGCAGTTCTTC. It yields the protein CAWSVIGSNEQFF. Using reference TRBV30 and TRBJ2-1 for the parts outside the CDR3, the full variable domain is SQTIHQWPATLVQPVGSPLSLECTVEGTSNPNLYWYRQAAGRGLQLLFYSVGIGQISSEVPQNLSASRPQDRQFILSSKKLLLSDSGFYLCAWSVIGSNEQFFGPGTRLTVL.

CDR3 loop: CASSSVAGGVTGELFF. In nucleotides, the CDR3 is TGTGCCAGCAGTTCCGTTGCAGGGGGCGTCACCGGGGAGCTGTTTTTT. The gene calls are TRBV27 and TRBJ2-2, with TRBD1 matching 8 bases. The CDR3 runs to 16 residues. The V gene's germline CDR1 is MNHEY and CDR2 SMNVEV (reference sequence). V was clipped by 4 bases and J by 4 bases; unmatched bases: 8.

This clone has just a few counts. The chain employs TRBV30 and TRBJ1-2, with a weak D call TRBD1 (5 bases). Per the germline V gene, CDR1 is GTSNPN and CDR2 is SVGIG (reference sequence). Trimming removed 4 bases from V and 8 bases from J, with 8 bases in between. There are 10 residues in the CDR3. The CDR3 bases are TGTGCCTGGATGGGGCCAGGCTACACCTTC. This translates into CAWMGPGYTF.

The chain employs TRBV7-2 and TRBJ2-2; 9 nucleotides agree with TRBD1. V lost 5 bases and J lost 12; bases outside the gene matches: 10. CDR1 is SGHTA and CDR2 is FQGNSA in the germline V gene. The CDR3 is 14 amino acids. This CDR3 is CASSPGTGRAKLFF. The CDR3 DNA reads TGTGCCAGCAGCCCCGGGACAGGGCGGGCGAAGCTGTTTTTT. The variable domain in full, with the rest retrieved from reference TRBV7-2 and TRBJ2-2, is GAGVSQSPSNKVTEKGKDVELRCDPISGHTALYWYRQSLGQGLEFLIYFQGNSAPDKSGLPSDRFSAERTGGSVSTLTIQRTQQEDSAVYLCASSPGTGRAKLFFGEGSRLTVL.